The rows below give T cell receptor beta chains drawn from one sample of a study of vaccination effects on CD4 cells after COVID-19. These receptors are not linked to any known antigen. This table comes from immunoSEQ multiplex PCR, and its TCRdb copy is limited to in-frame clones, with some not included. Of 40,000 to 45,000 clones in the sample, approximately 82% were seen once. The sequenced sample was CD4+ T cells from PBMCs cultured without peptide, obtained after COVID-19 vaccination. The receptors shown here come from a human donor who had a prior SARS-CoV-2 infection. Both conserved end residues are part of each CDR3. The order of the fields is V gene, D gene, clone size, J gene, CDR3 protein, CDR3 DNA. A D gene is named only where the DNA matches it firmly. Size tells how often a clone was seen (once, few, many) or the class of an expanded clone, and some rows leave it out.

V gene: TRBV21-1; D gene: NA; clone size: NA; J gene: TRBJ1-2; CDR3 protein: CASSTRDRGYGYTF; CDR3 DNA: TGTGCCAGCAGCACCAGGGACAGGGGTTATGGCTACACCTTC
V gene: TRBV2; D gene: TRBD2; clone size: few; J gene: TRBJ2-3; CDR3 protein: CASRTPFSGGADTQYF; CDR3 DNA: TGTGCCAGCAGGACTCCCTTTAGCGGGGGAGCAGATACGCAGTATTTT
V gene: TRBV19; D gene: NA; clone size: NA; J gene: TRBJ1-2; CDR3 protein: CASSIGQELGYPHTF; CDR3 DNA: TGTGCCAGTAGTATAGGACAGGAGTTAGGTTACCCCCACACCTTC
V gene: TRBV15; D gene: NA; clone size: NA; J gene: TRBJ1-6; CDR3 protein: CATSRDPGDSPLHF; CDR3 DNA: TGTGCCACCAGCAGAGATCCTGGTGATTCACCCCTCCACTTT
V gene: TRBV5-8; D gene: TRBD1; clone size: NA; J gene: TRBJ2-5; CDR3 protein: CASSKGTGVVLETQYF; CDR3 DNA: TGTGCCAGCAGCAAGGGGACAGGGGTCGTATTAGAGACCCAGTACTTC
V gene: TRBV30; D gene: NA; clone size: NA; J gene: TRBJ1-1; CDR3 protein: CAWDRGTLSTEAFF; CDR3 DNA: TGTGCCTGGGACCGGGGGACCCTAAGCACTGAAGCTTTCTTT
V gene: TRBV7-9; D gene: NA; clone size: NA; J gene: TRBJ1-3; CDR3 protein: CASGGGTQGSGNTIYF; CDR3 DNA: TGTGCCAGCGGGGGGGGGACACAGGGATCTGGAAACACCATATATTTT
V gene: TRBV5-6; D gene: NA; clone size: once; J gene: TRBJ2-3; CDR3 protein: CASSPLGLGYTDTQYF; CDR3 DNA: TGTGCCAGCAGCCCTCTGGGACTCGGGTACACAGATACGCAGTATTTT
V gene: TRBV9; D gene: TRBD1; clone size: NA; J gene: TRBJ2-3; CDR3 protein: CASSATGVGFTDTQYF; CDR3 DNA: TGTGCCAGCAGCGCTACAGGGGTTGGGTTCACAGATACGCAGTATTTT
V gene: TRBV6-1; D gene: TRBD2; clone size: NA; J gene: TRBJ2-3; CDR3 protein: CASSESGAGGWDTQYF; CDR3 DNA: TGTGCCAGCAGTGAAAGCGGAGCGGGAGGGTGGGATACGCAGTATTTT
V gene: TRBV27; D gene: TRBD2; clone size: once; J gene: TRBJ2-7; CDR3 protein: CASSRGGPSYEQYF; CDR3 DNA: TGTGCCAGCAGTCGCGGGGGTCCCTCCTACGAGCAGTACTTC
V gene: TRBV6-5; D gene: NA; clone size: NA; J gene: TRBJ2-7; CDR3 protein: CASGPGYEQYF; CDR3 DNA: TGTGCCAGCGGCCCTGGCTACGAGCAGTACTTC
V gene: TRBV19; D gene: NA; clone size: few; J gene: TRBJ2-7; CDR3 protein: CATRWGYEQYF; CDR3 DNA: TGTGCCACCCGATGGGGGTACGAGCAGTACTTC
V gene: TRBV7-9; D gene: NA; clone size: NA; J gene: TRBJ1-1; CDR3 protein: CASSFQGNTEAFF; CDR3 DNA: TGTGCCAGCAGCTTCCAAGGGAACACTGAAGCTTTCTTT